Each of the 24 T cell receptor beta chains below was sequenced from the same sample in a study of control samples from healthy donors and cancer patients. Libraries were prepared by immunoSEQ multiplex PCR; TCRdb keeps only in-frame clonotypes and omits some of them. The sample yields 130,000 to 150,000 clones, about 95% seen once. The specimen was PBMCs. All receptors come from a man in his 60s with colorectal cancer.

This clone has just one count. The rearrangement links TRBV19 to TRBJ2-5, with TRBD1 as a possible D gene (6 bases). The CDR3 totals 15 residues. CDR1 and CDR2 from the germline V gene are LNHDA and SQIVND (reference sequence). Trimming cost V 5 bases and J 2 bases, with 15 bases left between them. CDR3 loop: CASSRGGQSQETQYF. CDR3 bases: TGTGCCAGTAGTCGTGGGGGCCAGTCTCAAGAGACCCAGTACTTC.

The chain combines TRBV29-1 with TRBJ2-5; D perhaps matches TRBD2 (6 bases). CDR3 length: 11 residues. The V and J ends lost 8 bases and 4 bases respectively, with 11 bases between them. From germline, CDR1 is SQVTM and CDR2 ANQGSEA. CDR3 sequence: CSIGGVETQYF. CDR3 nucleotides: TGCAGCATCGGCGGGGTAGAGACCCAGTACTTC.

The V call is TRBV24-1, the J call TRBJ2-3, with D possibly being TRBD2 (6 bases). Germline lookup yields CDR1 KGHDR and CDR2 SFDVKD. Trimming removed 6 bases from V and 2 bases from J, with 8 bases in between. The CDR3 is 13 residues long. CDR3 coding DNA: TGTGCCACCAGTCGGGACTTCACAGATACGCAGTATTTT. Encoded protein: CATSRDFTDTQYF.

The chain employs TRBV7-2 and TRBJ2-3, with D possibly matching TRBD2 (6 bases). CDR1 is SGHTA and CDR2 is FQGNSA in the germline V gene. Trimming took off 2 bases at V and 2 bases at J, with 11 bases between the two ends. This CDR3 spans 15 amino acids. The CDR3 reads CASSLRGLDTDTQYF. CDR3 DNA sequence: TGTGCCAGCAGCTTACGGGGGTTGGACACAGATACGCAGTATTTT.

This clone was observed a single time. DNA of the CDR3: TGTGCCACCGGGACAGACAAACGTGGGGCCAACGTCCTGACTTTC. This codes for CATGTDKRGANVLTF. This chain connects TRBV15 to TRBJ2-6; 7 nucleotides line up with TRBD1. CDR3 length: 15 residues. The V gene's germline CDR1 is LNHNV and CDR2 YYDKDF (reference sequence). V lost 8 bases to trimming and J lost 3 bases; unmatched junction nucleotides: 7.

The rearrangement links TRBV5-1 to TRBJ2-3, with unresolved D. Trimming shortened V by 4 bases and J by 0 bases, and 12 bases separated the two germline ends. Germline V gene data show CDR1 as SGHRS and CDR2 as YFSETQ. The CDR3 consists of 15 residues. The CDR3 sequence is CASSAVGISTDTQYF. DNA for the CDR3: TGCGCCAGCAGCGCGGTGGGGATTAGCACAGATACGCAGTATTTT.

A note on this clone: A junction boundary mismatches the germline segment, possibly from a read error. This chain links TRBV5-6 with TRBJ1-1; the D is unclear. Looked up from germline, CDR1 is SGHDT and CDR2 is YYEEEE. This CDR3 contains 11 residues. The DNA of the CDR3 is TGTGCCAGCAGCTTGGGGCAAGCCCCACTCTTT. Its translation: CASSLGQAPLF.

The chain uses TRBV27 and TRBJ2-7; D is perhaps TRBD1 or TRBD2 (5 bases each). This CDR3 region has 13 residues. V lost 6 bases to trimming and J lost 4 bases, with 13 bases between them. Germline CDR1 is MNHEY and CDR2 is SMNVEV (reference sequence). The CDR3 DNA reads as TGTGCCAGCAGCCCTGGGGGTGGTTACGAGCAGTACTTC. This sequence encodes CASSPGGGYEQYF.

V gene TRBV19 combines with J gene TRBJ1-1; D is ambiguous. Trimming left V 5 bases short and J 1 base short, with 14 bases between. Germline-derived CDR1 and CDR2 are LNHDA and SQIVND (reference sequence). CDR3 length: 15 residues. The CDR3: CASSGGVFGNTEAFF. CDR3 DNA sequence: TGTGCCAGTAGTGGTGGGGTATTTGGGAACACTGAAGCTTTCTTT. Supplemented by reference TRBV19 and TRBJ1-1, the full variable domain reads DGGITQSPKYLFRKEGQNVTLSCEQNLNHDAMYWYRQDPGQGLRLIYYSQIVNDFQKGDIAEGYSVSREKKESFPLTVTSAQKNPTAFYLCASSGGVFGNTEAFFGQGTRLTVV.

The chain joins TRBV27 to TRBJ1-2; D remains unclear. The V gene lost 4 bases and the J gene lost 2 bases, with 8 bases spanning the gap. This CDR3 comprises 13 residues. Germline CDR1 reads MNHEY; CDR2 reads SMNVEV (reference sequence). In DNA, the CDR3 is TGTGCCAGCAGTTCGCGACCGAACTATGGCTACACCTTC. This sequence encodes CASSSRPNYGYTF.

The chain has TRBV3-1 (or the pseudogene TRBV3-2) and TRBJ1-4; 8 positions match TRBD1. Trimming at V came to 5 bases and at J to 8 bases, leaving 10 bases not matched to a gene. The CDR3 is made up of 15 amino acids. Germline values: CDR1 LGHDT, CDR2 YNNKEL (reference sequence). CDR3 in DNA: TGTGCCAGCAGCTTACGGACAGGGACGGGGGAAAAACTGTTTTTT. Translating it yields CASSLRTGTGEKLFF.

The chain is built from TRBV7-9 and TRBJ2-1; TRBD1 aligns across 7 bases. Trimming cost V 5 bases and J 7 bases; bases outside gene matches: 2. Germline loops: CDR1 SEHNR, CDR2 FQNEAQ (reference sequence). This CDR3 has 12 residues. The CDR3 sequence is CASSQGENEQFF. The CDR3 nucleotides are TGTGCCAGCAGCCAGGGGGAAAATGAGCAGTTCTTC.

The chain employs TRBV6-5 and TRBJ2-2, with 10 bases identical to TRBD1. Germline V gene sequence: CDR1 MNHEY, CDR2 SVGAGI. After removal of 7 bases from V and 5 bases from J, the junction contained 7 bases not matched to a gene. The CDR3 consists of 15 residues. Here the CDR3 DNA reads TGTGCCAGCACCGGGACAGGGGAGCTTACCGGGGAGCTGTTTTTT. Residues: CASTGTGELTGELFF.

This rearrangement joins TRBV7-9 to TRBJ1-1; 7 bases line up with TRBD1. The CDR3 has 17 residues. Germline V gene sequence: CDR1 SEHNR, CDR2 FQNEAQ (reference sequence). V was pared by 4 bases and J by 5 bases, with 16 bases of the junction left unmatched. This chain's CDR3 is CASSSGWAGGVSTEAFF. In DNA, the CDR3 is TGTGCCAGCAGCTCCGGTTGGGCAGGGGGGGTTTCTACTGAAGCTTTCTTT.

V usage is TRBV5-1 and J usage is TRBJ1-1, with D possibly matching TRBD1 (6 bases). The V gene's germline CDR1 is SGHRS and CDR2 YFSETQ. V lost 0 bases, J lost 6 bases, and 15 bases lay in between. The CDR3 totals 15 residues. CDR3 nucleotides: TGCGCCAGCAGCTTGGATTCAGGACAGTGGGCTGAAGCTTTCTTT. Protein sequence: CASSLDSGQWAEAFF. Based on the CDR3 plus reference TRBV5-1 and TRBJ1-1, the full variable domain is KAGVTQTPRYLIKTRGQQVTLSCSPISGHRSVSWYQQTPGQGLQFLFEYFSETQRNKGNFPGRFSGRQFSNSRSEMNVSTLELGDSALYLCASSLDSGQWAEAFFGQGTRLTVV.

The rearrangement links TRBV3-1 (or the pseudogene TRBV3-2) to TRBJ1-1; perhaps TRBD1 as D (5 bases). The CDR3 runs to 14 residues. Germline-derived CDR1 and CDR2 are LGHDT and YNNKEL (reference sequence). Trimming left V 2 bases short and J 3 bases short, with 10 bases between. The CDR3 sequence is CASSQRGPDTEAFF. CDR3 bases: TGTGCCAGCAGCCAAAGGGGTCCTGACACTGAAGCTTTCTTT.

The chain employs TRBV7-8 and TRBJ2-7; D gene unclear. V was cut by 1 base and J by 4 bases, with 5 bases left in between. The CDR3 covers 12 residues. CDR1 SGHVS and CDR2 FQNEAQ come from the germline V gene. The CDR3 nucleotides are TGTGCCAGCAGCTTAGTAGCTTACGAGCAGTACTTC. It translates to CASSLVAYEQYF.

The J gene is TRBJ1-1, the V gene TRBV19, with D tentatively TRBD1 (6 bases). The CDR3 totals 15 residues. Trimming took 3 bases from V and 1 from J, leaving 12 bases between them. Germline lookup yields CDR1 LNHDA and CDR2 SQIVND (reference sequence). Here the CDR3 reads CASSIRRGANTEAFF. The CDR3 DNA follows: TGTGCCAGTAGTATCCGTAGGGGGGCGAACACTGAAGCTTTCTTT.

Of note for this clone: A read error may account for a junction end that differs from germline. The chain combines TRBV10-1 with TRBJ2-7, with D unresolved. CDR1 and CDR2 from the germline V gene are WNHNN and SYGVQD (reference sequence). The CDR3 consists of 13 residues. The CDR3 spells CASSDRNTYGQYF. The CDR3 DNA follows: TGCGCCAGCAGTGACCGCAACACGTACGGGCAGTACTTC.

The chain employs TRBV30 and TRBJ1-4; no definite D call. This CDR3 is 13 amino acids long. Germline CDR1 GTSNPN, CDR2 SVGIG (reference sequence). Trimming took off 4 bases at V and 4 bases at J, with 10 bases between the two ends. The CDR3 sequence: CAWTPVGNEKLFF. Written as DNA, the CDR3 is TGTGCCTGGACCCCGGTGGGTAATGAAAAACTGTTTTTT.

The chain is built from TRBV6-1 and TRBJ2-3; TRBD2 matches 9 bases. CDR3 size: 16 residues. Germline assignment: CDR1 MNHNS and CDR2 SASEGT. The V and J ends lost 1 base and 2 bases, in that order; junction bases with no gene match: 4. The CDR3 loop reads CASSEGSGGSTDTQYF. CDR3 DNA sequence: TGTGCCAGCAGTGAAGGCAGCGGGGGGTCCACAGATACGCAGTATTTT.

The V gene is TRBV9, the J gene TRBJ1-1; 8 bases map to TRBD1. Germline lookup yields CDR1 SGDLS and CDR2 YYNGEE. Trimming at V came to 3 bases and at J to 4 bases, leaving 8 bases not matched to a gene. The CDR3 is 15 residues long. The CDR3 DNA reads TGTGCCAGCAGCGGCCCCACAGGGGGTGGCACTGAAGCTTTCTTT. Amino acid sequence: CASSGPTGGGTEAFF. The variable domain in full, completed from reference TRBV9 and TRBJ1-1, reads DSGVTQTPKHLITATGQRVTLRCSPRSGDLSVYWYQQSLDQGLQFLIQYYNGEERAKGNILERFSAQQFPDLHSELNLSSLELGDSALYFCASSGPTGGGTEAFFGQGTRLTVV.

The V and J genes are TRBV19 and TRBJ2-3, with D possibly being TRBD1 (5 bases). CDR3 length: 14 amino acids. The germline gives CDR1 LNHDA, CDR2 SQIVND (reference sequence). V lost 2 bases and J lost 2, with 8 bases in between. The CDR3 DNA sequence: TGTGCCAGTAGTATAAGGGGATCCACAGATACGCAGTATTTT. Its protein product is CASSIRGSTDTQYF.

The chain combines TRBV6-5 with TRBJ2-7; 10 nucleotides match TRBD2. The CDR3 has 13 residues. Per the germline V gene, CDR1 is MNHEY and CDR2 is SVGAGI. V shed 6 bases and J 4 bases; nucleotides not matched to a gene: 3. CDR3 DNA sequence: TGTGCCAGCAGGGCTAGCGGGGGATACGAGCAGTACTTC. It codes for CASRASGGYEQYF.